These 19 T cell receptor beta chains were sequenced from one sample in a study of blood T cells in healthy people across ages (dated by TCRdb to about 2015). The receptor library was made with 5' RACE. Sequencing took place on an Illumina HiSeq 2500. A second PCR of about 7 to 12 cycles was performed with a sample-barcoded 5' primer and a J-beta primer mix. In-frame beta chains were kept once TCRdb had trimmed the public reads at Q25 with fastp and called clones with MiXCR. Every distinct CDR3 protein forms one entry, paired with its most common genes and DNA. Here the sample has 1.5 million to 2 million distinct CDR3 sequences; approximately 30% occur a single time. The ten largest clones capture 7.7% of the sample. Sequences were obtained from blood. Source of these receptors: a woman aged 25-40 years in good health.

A few counts support this clonotype. This chain uses TRBV6-4 with TRBJ2-7; the match to TRBD2 covers 9 bases. V dropped 6 bases and J dropped 4; count of bases not matched to a gene: 16. This CDR3 comprises 17 residues. Germline CDR1 and CDR2: MRHNA and SNTAGT. The CDR3 coding sequence is TGTGCCAGCAGGGCACCTCTAAGAGCGGGGGGTCGGTACGAGCAGTACTTC. Encoded protein: CASRAPLRAGGRYEQYF.

At least ten counts were recorded for this clonotype. The chain recombines TRBV12-3 or TRBV12-4 with TRBJ1-2, with D maybe TRBD1 (6 bases). V was shortened by 4 bases and J by 4 bases, with 13 bases between the two germline ends. CDR3 size: 14 residues. The CDR3 is CASSWGRDTYGYTF. CDR3 DNA sequence: TGTGCCAGCAGTTGGGGGAGGGACACCTATGGCTACACCTTC.

J is TRBJ2-6 and V is TRBV7-2; no firm D call. Per germline, CDR1 SGHTA and CDR2 FQGNSA. This CDR3 is 15 amino acids long. V lost 1 base and J 0 bases, leaving 4 bases between the germline ends. CDR3 sequence: CASSLEISGANVLTF. Here the CDR3 DNA reads TGTGCCAGCAGCTTAGAAATCTCTGGGGCCAACGTCCTGACTTTC.

The rearrangement joins TRBV5-1 to TRBJ2-1; 14 positions match TRBD2. Germline CDR1 reads SGHRS; CDR2 reads YFSETQ. The V and J ends lost 2 bases and 4 bases, in that order; junction bases with no gene match: 17. The CDR3 sequence is 21 residues long. The CDR3 bases are TGCGCCAGCAGCTTTCTGTGGCAGGCTTCGGGACTAGCGGGAGTTTACAATGAGCAGTTCTTC. Translated, it gives CASSFLWQASGLAGVYNEQFF. Supplemented by reference TRBV5-1 and TRBJ2-1, the full variable domain reads KAGVTQTPRYLIKTRGQQVTLSCSPISGHRSVSWYQQTPGQGLQFLFEYFSETQRNKGNFPGRFSGRQFSNSRSEMNVSTLELGDSALYLCASSFLWQASGLAGVYNEQFFGPGTRLTVL.

This chain links TRBV3-1 with TRBJ2-1; TRBD2 agrees at 7 bases. V was clipped by 5 bases and J by 2 bases; unmatched bases: 6. Germline V CDR1 and CDR2: LGHDT, YNNKEL (reference sequence). This CDR3 region has 15 residues. The CDR3 nucleotides are TGTGCCAGCAGCTCCTACAGCGGGACCTACAATGAGCAGTTCTTC. Protein sequence: CASSSYSGTYNEQFF.

This clonotype was detected a few times. The chain links TRBV5-5 to TRBJ2-5; D remains ambiguous. Trimming took 4 bases from V and 2 from J, leaving 12 bases between them. Germline values: CDR1 SGHKS, CDR2 YYEKEE (reference sequence). This CDR3 has 14 residues. CDR3 bases: TGTGCCAGCAGCCGGCAGACGTTTCAAGAGACCCAGTACTTC. Translated, it gives CASSRQTFQETQYF.

The chain is built from TRBV6-5 and TRBJ1-1; D unresolved. From germline, CDR1 is MNHEY and CDR2 SVGAGI. The CDR3 extends over 13 amino acids. Trimming stripped 2 bases from V and 1 base from J, with 5 bases between. DNA of the CDR3: TGTGCCAGCAGTTACGGAACGAACACTGAAGCTTTCTTT. Protein sequence: CASSYGTNTEAFF.

This clonotype was counted at least ten times. The V call is TRBV29-1, the J call TRBJ1-2; no clear D. The germline V gene encodes CDR1 SQVTM and CDR2 ANQGSEA. Trimming removed 5 bases from V and 0 bases from J, with 16 bases in between. The CDR3 has 15 residues. CDR3 residues: CSVLPGRLANYGYTF. Here the CDR3 DNA reads TGCAGCGTTCTCCCCGGACGGTTAGCTAACTATGGCTACACCTTC.

This clonotype turned up a few times. The chain combines TRBV28 with TRBJ2-1, with D possibly matching TRBD2 (6 bases). The germline V gene has CDR1 MDHEN and CDR2 SYDVKM. The CDR3 runs to 15 residues. The ends were cut back, 6 bases at V and 6 bases at J, with 18 bases in the middle. The CDR3 loop reads CASSLSGGVGNEQFF. The CDR3, as DNA: TGTGCCAGCAGCCTCAGCGGAGGGGTAGGCAATGAGCAGTTCTTC.

The chain recombines TRBV5-1 with TRBJ2-2; no clear D gene. Germline V gives CDR1 SGHRS, CDR2 YFSETQ. V was clipped by 5 bases and J by 1 base, with 9 bases between them. There are 14 residues in the CDR3. This CDR3 is CASRSSENTGELFF. CDR3 sequence (DNA): TGCGCCAGCAGGTCCAGCGAGAACACCGGGGAGCTGTTTTTT.

This clonotype was seen many times. V is TRBV6-6 and J is TRBJ2-5; TRBD1 agrees at 11 bases. CDR3 length equals 16 residues. Germline V gene data show CDR1 as MNHNY and CDR2 as SVGAGI (reference sequence). V lost 9 bases to trimming and J lost 4 bases; unmatched junction nucleotides: 13. CDR3 DNA sequence: TGTGCCAGTCAGACCGGGACAGGGGGTTTGATAGAGACCCAGTACTTC. Translated, it gives CASQTGTGGLIETQYF.

CDR3 region: CASSLSGQGNRGYTF. The DNA for the CDR3 is TGTGCCAGCAGCCTTTCTGGACAGGGGAACCGTGGCTACACCTTC. The chain carries TRBV6-6 and TRBJ1-2; 9 nucleotides align to TRBD1. Germline V gene sequence: CDR1 MNHNY, CDR2 SVGAGI (reference sequence). The V gene end was trimmed by 6 bases and the J gene end by 7 bases; junction bases not matched to a gene: 12. The CDR3 runs 15 residues.

This clonotype was counted at least ten times. The chain carries TRBV4-3 and TRBJ2-1, with D possibly TRBD2 on 6 matching bases. CDR3 length: 19 amino acids. Trimming left V 3 bases short and J 5 bases short, with 26 bases between. Germline assignment: CDR1 LGHNA and CDR2 YSLEER. CDR3 nucleotides: TGCGCCAGCAGCCAGAAGTATCTAGGGCGGGATAAGTTCCACAATGAGCAGTTCTTC. Translating it yields CASSQKYLGRDKFHNEQFF.

In its sample, this clonotype was seen a few times. The chain couples TRBV24-1 to TRBJ2-5; TRBD1 matches 8 bases. The CDR3 consists of 17 residues. The germline CDR1 and CDR2 sequences are KGHDR and SFDVKD. V was clipped by 2 bases and J by 4 bases; unmatched bases: 11. CDR3 coding DNA: TGTGCCACCAGTGATTCGGCACCGGGACAGGAGAGAGAGACCCAGTACTTC. It translates to CATSDSAPGQERETQYF.

The chain carries TRBV12-3 or TRBV12-4 and TRBJ2-7; 12 nucleotides match TRBD2. CDR3 length: 15 amino acids. J lost 2 bases, V lost 6 bases, and 5 bases had no gene match. The CDR3 nucleotides read TGTGCCAGCAGGCCAACTAGCGGGGGGACCTACGAGCAGTACTTC. Its translation: CASRPTSGGTYEQYF.

A word on this clonotype: The DNA is left out, because the CDR3 cannot be placed on it with certainty; the CDR3 is given as TCRdb lists it. The V and J genes are TRBV14 and TRBJ2-6. The CDR3 region is 14 residues in length, termini included. CDR1 is SGHDN and CDR2 is FVKESK in the germline V gene. Here the CDR3 reads CASSWASGANVPTF.

This rearrangement joins TRBV18 to TRBJ2-4, with D possibly being TRBD1 (5 bases). Deletions cut 3 bases from V and 2 bases from J, with 8 bases between. The CDR3 runs to 14 residues. Germline CDR1 and CDR2: KGHSH and LQKENI. The CDR3 DNA reads as TGTGCCAGCTCACCCCGGACACCCAAAAACATTCAGTACTTC. Its protein product is CASSPRTPKNIQYF.

The chain joins TRBV5-6 to TRBJ2-5; D is perhaps TRBD1 (6 bases). From germline, CDR1 is SGHDT and CDR2 YYEEEE. The CDR3 runs to 13 residues. V lost 4 bases and J lost 5, with 12 bases in between. CDR3 in DNA: TGTGCCAGCAGCAAACAGGGATTGGAGACCCAGTACTTC. This encodes CASSKQGLETQYF.

In this sample, this clonotype turned up a few times. This sequence joins TRBV5-5 and TRBJ1-2; D remains unclear. The CDR3 sequence is 16 residues long. Germline assignment: CDR1 SGHKS and CDR2 YYEKEE (reference sequence). The ends were cut back, 0 bases at V and 0 bases at J, with 12 bases in the middle. CDR3 coding DNA: TGTGCCAGCAGCTTGGGGACCACTAGTTCTAACTATGGCTACACCTTC. Protein: CASSLGTTSSNYGYTF.